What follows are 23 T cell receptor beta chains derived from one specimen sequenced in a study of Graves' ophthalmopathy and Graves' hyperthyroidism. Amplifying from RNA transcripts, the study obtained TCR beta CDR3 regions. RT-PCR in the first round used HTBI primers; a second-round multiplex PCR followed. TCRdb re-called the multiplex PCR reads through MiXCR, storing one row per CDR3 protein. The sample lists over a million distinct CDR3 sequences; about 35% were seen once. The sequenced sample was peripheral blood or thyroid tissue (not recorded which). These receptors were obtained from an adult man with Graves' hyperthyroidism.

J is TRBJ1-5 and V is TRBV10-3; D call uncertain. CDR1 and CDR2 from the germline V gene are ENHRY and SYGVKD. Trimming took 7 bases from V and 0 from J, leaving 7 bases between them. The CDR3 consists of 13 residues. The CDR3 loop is CAITGHSNQPQHF. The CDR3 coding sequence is TGTGCCATCACGGGTCATAGCAATCAGCCCCAGCATTTT.

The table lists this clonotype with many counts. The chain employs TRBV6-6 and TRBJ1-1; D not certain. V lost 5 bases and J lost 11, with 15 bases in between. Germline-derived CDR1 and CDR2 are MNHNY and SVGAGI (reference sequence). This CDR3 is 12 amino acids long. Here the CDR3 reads CASSPDRTGAFF. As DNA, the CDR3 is TGTGCCAGCAGTCCCGACCGTACCGGCGCTTTCTTT.

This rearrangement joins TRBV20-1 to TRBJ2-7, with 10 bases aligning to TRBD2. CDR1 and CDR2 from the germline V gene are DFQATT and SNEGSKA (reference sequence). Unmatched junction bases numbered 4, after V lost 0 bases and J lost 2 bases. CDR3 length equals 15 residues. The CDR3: CSARDGLAVAYEQYF. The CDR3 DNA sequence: TGCAGTGCTAGAGATGGACTAGCGGTTGCCTACGAGCAGTACTTC.

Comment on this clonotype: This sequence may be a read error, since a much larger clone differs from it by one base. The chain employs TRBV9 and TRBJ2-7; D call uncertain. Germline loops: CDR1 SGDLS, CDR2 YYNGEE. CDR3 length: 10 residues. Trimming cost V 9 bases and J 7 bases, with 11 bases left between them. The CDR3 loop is CANPPEEQYF. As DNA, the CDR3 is TGTGCCAACCCGCCAGAGGAGCAGTACTTC. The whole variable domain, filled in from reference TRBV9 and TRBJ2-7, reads DSGVTQTPKHLITATGQRVTLRCSPRSGDLSVYWYQQSLDQGLQFLIQYYNGEERAKGNILERFSAQQFPDLHSELNLSSLELGDSALYFCANPPEEQYFGPGTRLTVT.

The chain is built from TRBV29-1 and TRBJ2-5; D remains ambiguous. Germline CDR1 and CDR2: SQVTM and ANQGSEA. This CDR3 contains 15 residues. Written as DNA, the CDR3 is TGCGCCAGCAGCCAAGTGACTCGGTACCAAGAGACCCAGTACTTC. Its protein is CASSQVTRYQETQYF.

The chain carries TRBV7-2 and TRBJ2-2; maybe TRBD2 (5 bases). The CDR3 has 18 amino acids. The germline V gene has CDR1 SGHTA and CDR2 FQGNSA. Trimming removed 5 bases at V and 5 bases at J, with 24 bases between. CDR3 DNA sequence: TGTGCCAGCAGCGCGCGACTCGGACTCGGCGTCGGAACCGGGGAGCTGTTTTTT. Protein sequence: CASSARLGLGVGTGELFF.

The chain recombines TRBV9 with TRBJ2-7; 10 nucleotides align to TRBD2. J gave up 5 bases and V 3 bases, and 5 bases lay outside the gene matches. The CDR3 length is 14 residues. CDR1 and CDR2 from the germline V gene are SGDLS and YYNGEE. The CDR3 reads CASSEGLANHEQYF. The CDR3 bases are TGTGCCAGCAGCGAGGGACTAGCGAACCACGAGCAGTACTTC.

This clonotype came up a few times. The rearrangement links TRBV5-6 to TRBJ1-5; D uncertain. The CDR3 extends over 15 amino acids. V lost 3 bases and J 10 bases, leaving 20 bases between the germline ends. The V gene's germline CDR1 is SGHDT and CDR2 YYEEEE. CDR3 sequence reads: CASSSRDRLALPQHF. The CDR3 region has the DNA TGTGCCAGCAGCTCACGTGACCGATTAGCGTTACCCCAGCATTTT.

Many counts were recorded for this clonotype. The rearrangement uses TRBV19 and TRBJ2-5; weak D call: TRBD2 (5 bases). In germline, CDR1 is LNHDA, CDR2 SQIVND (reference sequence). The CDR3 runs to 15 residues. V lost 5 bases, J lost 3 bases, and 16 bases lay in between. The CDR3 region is CASSPVSGREETQYF. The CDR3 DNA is TGTGCCAGTAGTCCTGTATCGGGGAGAGAAGAGACCCAGTACTTC.

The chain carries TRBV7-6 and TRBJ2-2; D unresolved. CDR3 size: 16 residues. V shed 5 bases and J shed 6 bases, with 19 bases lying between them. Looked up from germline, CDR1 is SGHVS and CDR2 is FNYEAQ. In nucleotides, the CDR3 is TGTGCCAGCAGCCCGAACGAGCGCCCGCTCGCCGGGGAGCTGTTTTTT. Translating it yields CASSPNERPLAGELFF. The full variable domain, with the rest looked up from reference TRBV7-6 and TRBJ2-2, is GAGVSQSPRYKVTKRGQDVALRCDPISGHVSLYWYRQALGQGPEFLTYFNYEAQQDKSGLPNDRFSAERPEGSISTLTIQRTEQRDSAMYRCASSPNERPLAGELFFGEGSRLTVL.

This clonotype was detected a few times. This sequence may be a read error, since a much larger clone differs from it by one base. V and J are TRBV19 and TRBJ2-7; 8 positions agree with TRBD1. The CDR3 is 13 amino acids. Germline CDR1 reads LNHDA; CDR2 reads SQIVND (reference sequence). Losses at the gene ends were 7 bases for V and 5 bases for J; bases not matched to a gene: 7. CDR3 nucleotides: TGTGCCAGTAATGCCACACAGGGGGACGAGCAGTACTTC. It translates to CASNATQGDEQYF.

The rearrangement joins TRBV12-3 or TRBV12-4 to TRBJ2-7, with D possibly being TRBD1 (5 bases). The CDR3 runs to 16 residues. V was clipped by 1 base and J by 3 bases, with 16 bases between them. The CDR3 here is CASSLEGQLHRYEQYF. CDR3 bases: TGTGCCAGCAGTTTAGAGGGGCAACTTCACCGCTACGAGCAGTACTTC.

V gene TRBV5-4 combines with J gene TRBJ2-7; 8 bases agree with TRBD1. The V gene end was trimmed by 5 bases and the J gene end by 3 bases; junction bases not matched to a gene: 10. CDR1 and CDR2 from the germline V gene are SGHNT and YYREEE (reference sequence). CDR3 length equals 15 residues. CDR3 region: CASRSHRGVSYEQYF. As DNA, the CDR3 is TGTGCCAGCAGAAGCCACAGGGGGGTTAGCTACGAGCAGTACTTC.

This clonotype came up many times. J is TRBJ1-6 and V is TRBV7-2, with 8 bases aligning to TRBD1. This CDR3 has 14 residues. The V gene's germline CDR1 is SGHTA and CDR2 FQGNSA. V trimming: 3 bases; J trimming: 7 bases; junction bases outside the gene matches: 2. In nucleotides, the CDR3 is TGTGCCAGCAGCTTCGGGGACAGGAATTCACCCCTCCACTTT. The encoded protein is CASSFGDRNSPLHF.

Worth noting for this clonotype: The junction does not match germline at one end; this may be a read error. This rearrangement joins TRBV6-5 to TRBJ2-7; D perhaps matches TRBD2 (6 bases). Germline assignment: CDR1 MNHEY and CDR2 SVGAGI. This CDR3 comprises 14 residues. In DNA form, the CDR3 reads TGTGCCATCAGTGGCGGGACTGCTTCCTACGAGCAGTACTTC. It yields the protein CAISGGTASYEQYF.

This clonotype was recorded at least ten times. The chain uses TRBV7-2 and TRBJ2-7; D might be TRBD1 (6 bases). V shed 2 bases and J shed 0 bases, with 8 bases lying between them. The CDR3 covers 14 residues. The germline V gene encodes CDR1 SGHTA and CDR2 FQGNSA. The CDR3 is CASSLTGYSYEQYF. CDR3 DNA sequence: TGTGCCAGCAGCTTAACAGGGTACTCCTACGAGCAGTACTTC. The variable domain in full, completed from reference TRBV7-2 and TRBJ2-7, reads GAGVSQSPSNKVTEKGKDVELRCDPISGHTALYWYRQSLGQGLEFLIYFQGNSAPDKSGLPSDRFSAERTGGSVSTLTIQRTQQEDSAVYLCASSLTGYSYEQYFGPGTRLTVT.

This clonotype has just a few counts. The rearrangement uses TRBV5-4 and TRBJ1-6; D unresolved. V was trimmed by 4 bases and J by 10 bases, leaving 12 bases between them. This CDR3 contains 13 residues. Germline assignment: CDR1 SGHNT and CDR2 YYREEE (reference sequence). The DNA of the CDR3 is TGTGCCAGCAGCCTCTCCTCGAGGTCACCCCTCCACTTT. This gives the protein CASSLSSRSPLHF.

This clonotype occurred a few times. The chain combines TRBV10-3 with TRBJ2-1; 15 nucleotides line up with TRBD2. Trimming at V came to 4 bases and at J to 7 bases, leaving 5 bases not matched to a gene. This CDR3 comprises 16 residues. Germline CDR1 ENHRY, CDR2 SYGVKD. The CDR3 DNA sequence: TGTGCCATCAGTGCCGGGACTAGCGGGAGGATTAATGAGCAGTTCTTC. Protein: CAISAGTSGRINEQFF.

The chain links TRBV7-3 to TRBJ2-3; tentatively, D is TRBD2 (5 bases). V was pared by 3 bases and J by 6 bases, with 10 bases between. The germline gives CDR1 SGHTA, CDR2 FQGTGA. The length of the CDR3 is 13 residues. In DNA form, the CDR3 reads TGTGCCAGCAGCTTTTCTAGCCGGGATACGCAGTATTTT. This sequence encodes CASSFSSRDTQYF.

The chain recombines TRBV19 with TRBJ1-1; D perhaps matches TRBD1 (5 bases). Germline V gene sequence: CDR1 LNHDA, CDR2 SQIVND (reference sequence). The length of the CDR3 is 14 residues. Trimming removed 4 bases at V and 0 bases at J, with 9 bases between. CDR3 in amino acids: CASSKYRLNTEAFF. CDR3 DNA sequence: TGTGCCAGTAGTAAGTACAGGCTGAACACTGAAGCTTTCTTT. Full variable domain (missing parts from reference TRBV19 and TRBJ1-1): DGGITQSPKYLFRKEGQNVTLSCEQNLNHDAMYWYRQDPGQGLRLIYYSQIVNDFQKGDIAEGYSVSREKKESFPLTVTSAQKNPTAFYLCASSKYRLNTEAFFGQGTRLTVV.

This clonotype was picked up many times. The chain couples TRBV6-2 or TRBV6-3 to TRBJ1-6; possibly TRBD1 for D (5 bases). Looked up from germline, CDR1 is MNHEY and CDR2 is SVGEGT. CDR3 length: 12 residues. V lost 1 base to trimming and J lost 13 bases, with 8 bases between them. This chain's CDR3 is CASSYLGLPLHF. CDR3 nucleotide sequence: TGTGCCAGCAGTTACTTGGGACTCCCCCTCCACTTT.

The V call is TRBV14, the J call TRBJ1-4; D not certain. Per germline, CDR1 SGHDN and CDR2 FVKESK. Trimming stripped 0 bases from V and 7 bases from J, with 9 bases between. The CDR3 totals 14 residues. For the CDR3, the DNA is TGTGCCAGCAGCCAAGATCGGGTATTTGAAAAACTGTTTTTT. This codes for CASSQDRVFEKLFF.

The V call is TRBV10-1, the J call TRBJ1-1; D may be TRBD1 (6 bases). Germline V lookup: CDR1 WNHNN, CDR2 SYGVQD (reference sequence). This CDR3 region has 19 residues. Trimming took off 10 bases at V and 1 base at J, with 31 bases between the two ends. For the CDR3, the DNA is TGCGCCACCCTCTGGGGCTTTTTCAGGGGCCAATATCAGAACACTGAAGCTTTCTTT. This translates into CATLWGFFRGQYQNTEAFF.